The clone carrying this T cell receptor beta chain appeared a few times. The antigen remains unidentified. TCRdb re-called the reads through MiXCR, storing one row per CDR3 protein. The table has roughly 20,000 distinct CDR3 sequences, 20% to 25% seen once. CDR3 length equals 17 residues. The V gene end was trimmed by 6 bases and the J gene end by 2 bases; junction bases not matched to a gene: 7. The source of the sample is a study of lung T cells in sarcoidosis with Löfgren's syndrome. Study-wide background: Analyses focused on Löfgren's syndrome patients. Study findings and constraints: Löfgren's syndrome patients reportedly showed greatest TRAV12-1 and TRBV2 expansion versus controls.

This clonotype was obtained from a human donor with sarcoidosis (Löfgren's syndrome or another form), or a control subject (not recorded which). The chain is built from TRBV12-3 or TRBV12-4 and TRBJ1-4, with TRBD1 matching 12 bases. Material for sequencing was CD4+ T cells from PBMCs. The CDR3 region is CASSPAGTGGTNEKLFF. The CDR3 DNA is TGTGCCAGCAGCCCCGCCGGGACAGGGGGCACTAATGAAAAACTGTTTTTT.